These T cell receptor beta chains were read from a single sample in a study of shared clonotypes between healthy human individuals. Data came from immunoSEQ multiplex PCR; TCRdb stores just in-frame clones and leaves some out. The table records just over 2,000,000 clones, 85% to 95% of them present only once. The sequenced sample consisted of naive CD4+ T cells sorted from blood. All receptors derive from a young man in good health. CDR3s include the opening cysteine and the closing phenylalanine or tryptophan. D genes are given only for firm matches. Rows may omit the clone size; those that give it use once, few, many or a size class.

V gene,clone size,J gene,D gene,CDR3 length,CDR3 protein,CDR3 DNA
TRBV15,-,TRBJ1-2,-,15,CATSDEEGKVYGYTF,TGTGCCACCAGTGACGAAGAAGGGAAAGTCTATGGCTACACCTTC
TRBV7-8,-,TRBJ2-7,-,14,CASSLAPGPYEQYF,TGTGCCAGCAGCTTAGCCCCGGGACCCTACGAGCAGTACTTC
TRBV27,-,TRBJ2-7,-,12,CASSLSGSPWYF,TGTGCCAGCAGTTTATCGGGCTCCCCTTGGTACTTC
TRBV5-6,-,TRBJ1-1,-,14,CASSLAGRGAEAFF,TGTGCCAGCAGCTTGGCTGGGAGGGGAGCTGAAGCTTTCTTT
TRBV18,-,TRBJ2-2,-,15,CASSPGQWDTGELFF,TGTGCCAGCTCACCTGGACAGTGGGACACCGGGGAGCTGTTTTTT
TRBV28,-,TRBJ2-7,TRBD2,15,CASSIVAGGDYEQYF,TGTGCCAGCAGTATCGTAGCGGGGGGAGATTACGAGCAGTACTTC
TRBV6-5,-,TRBJ1-2,TRBD1,14,CASSRRQGFDGYTF,TGTGCCAGCAGTCGGAGACAGGGCTTCGACGGCTACACCTTC
TRBV7-9,-,TRBJ1-4,-,15,CASSLDSHREEKLFF,TGTGCCAGCAGCTTAGATTCCCACCGCGAGGAAAAACTGTTTTTT
TRBV5-1,-,TRBJ2-3,-,14,CASRRWTDSDTQYF,TGCGCCAGCAGGCGATGGACTGACTCAGATACGCAGTATTTT
TRBV9,-,TRBJ2-7,-,14,CASSPVADTYEQYF,TGTGCCAGCAGCCCAGTAGCCGACACCTACGAGCAGTACTTC
TRBV5-1,-,TRBJ1-2,-,13,CASSLEGPYGYTF,TGCGCCAGCAGCTTGGAGGGCCCCTATGGCTACACCTTC
TRBV19,-,TRBJ1-2,-,14,CASSILQVAYGYTF,TGTGCCAGTAGTATACTGCAGGTCGCATATGGCTACACCTTC
TRBV9,-,TRBJ2-1,-,15,CASSVIAETYNEQFF,TGTGCCAGCAGCGTAATAGCCGAAACCTACAATGAGCAGTTCTTC
TRBV11-3,-,TRBJ2-1,-,13,CASSLDSAGEQFF,TGTGCCAGCAGCTTAGACTCAGCCGGGGAGCAGTTCTTC
TRBV27,-,TRBJ2-1,-,14,CASAGDRVYNEQFF,TGTGCCAGCGCAGGGGATCGGGTCTACAATGAGCAGTTCTTC
TRBV30,once,TRBJ2-7,TRBD2,15,CAWSPLAGERYEQYF,TGTGCCTGGAGTCCACTAGCGGGAGAGCGGTACGAGCAGTACTTC
TRBV10-3,-,TRBJ1-5,TRBD1,14,CAISGTGNNQPQHF,TGTGCCATCTCCGGGACAGGAAACAATCAGCCCCAGCATTTT
TRBV7-8,-,TRBJ2-5,-,13,CASSLGQQETQYF,TGTGCCAGCAGCTTAGGACAGCAAGAGACCCAGTACTTC
TRBV9,-,TRBJ2-7,-,14,CASSVGDLFSEQYF,TGTGCCAGCAGCGTAGGGGATCTTTTCTCCGAGCAGTACTTC
TRBV7-9,-,TRBJ2-5,-,15,CASSTTGLPQETQYF,TGTGCCAGCAGCACAACAGGGCTCCCACAAGAGACCCAGTACTTC
TRBV7-9,-,TRBJ1-1,-,15,CASSRAVGLNTEAFF,TGTGCCAGCAGCCGGGCAGTGGGACTGAACACTGAAGCTTTCTTT
TRBV5-4,-,TRBJ1-2,-,12,CASSGDRYGYTF,TGTGCCAGCTCAGGGGATCGCTATGGCTACACCTTC
TRBV18,-,TRBJ1-3,-,18,CASSPLGGSASSGNTIYF,TGTGCCAGCTCACCGCTAGGGGGATCAGCTTCCTCTGGAAACACCATATATTTT
TRBV30,-,TRBJ2-7,TRBD1,14,CAWSVQGASYEQYF,TGTGCCTGGAGTGTACAGGGGGCGTCCTACGAGCAGTACTTC
TRBV29-1,-,TRBJ1-2,-,13,CSVDGTSNYGYTF,TGCAGCGTTGATGGGACCAGTAACTATGGCTACACCTTC
TRBV5-1,-,TRBJ2-3,-,13,CASGWGSTDTQYF,TGCGCCAGCGGGTGGGGGAGCACAGATACGCAGTATTTT
TRBV5-4,-,TRBJ2-2,-,16,CASTPLQGVGTGELFF,TGTGCCAGCACCCCGTTACAGGGTGTGGGCACCGGGGAGCTGTTTTTT
TRBV6-5,-,TRBJ2-5,-,12,CASGSILTAQYF,TGTGCCAGCGGGTCGATCTTGACGGCCCAGTACTTC
TRBV5-1,once,TRBJ2-3,TRBD1,15,CASSSRGQGTDTQYF,TGCGCCAGCAGTTCGCGGGGACAGGGCACAGATACGCAGTATTTT
TRBV10-3,-,TRBJ1-2,-,13,CAISQQGHYGYTF,TGTGCCATCAGCCAACAGGGACACTATGGCTACACCTTC
TRBV6-6,-,TRBJ1-2,-,15,CASTQGTGGVYGYTF,TGTGCCAGCACCCAAGGGACGGGGGGCGTGTATGGCTACACCTTC
TRBV6-1,-,TRBJ1-5,-,15,CASRGWTDFAQPQHF,TGTGCCAGCAGAGGTTGGACAGACTTTGCTCAGCCCCAGCATTTT
TRBV29-1,-,TRBJ1-2,-,12,CSVDRFNYGYTF,TGCAGCGTTGACAGGTTTAACTATGGCTACACCTTC
TRBV5-1,once,TRBJ2-3,TRBD1,14,CASSFQGATDTQYF,TGCGCCAGCAGCTTCCAGGGGGCCACAGATACGCAGTATTTT
TRBV19,-,TRBJ1-6,TRBD1,15,CASSPGTGGNSPLHF,TGTGCCAGTAGTCCCGGGACAGGGGGGAATTCACCCCTCCACTTT
TRBV5-1,-,TRBJ2-7,-,14,CASSWKTGTYEQYF,TGCGCCAGCAGCTGGAAGACAGGAACCTACGAGCAGTACTTC
TRBV7-8,-,TRBJ2-1,TRBD2,17,CASSLEGRLAGMNEQFF,TGTGCCAGCAGCTTAGAGGGCCGACTAGCGGGAATGAATGAGCAGTTCTTC
TRBV7-9,once,TRBJ1-1,-,15,CASSLGRGSNTEAFF,TGTGCCAGCAGCTTAGGCAGAGGGTCGAACACTGAAGCTTTCTTT
TRBV18,-,TRBJ1-2,TRBD1,14,CASSPRDRFDGYTF,TGTGCCAGCTCACCACGGGACAGGTTTGATGGCTACACCTTC
TRBV7-2,-,TRBJ2-1,-,14,CASSFARGGNEQFF,TGTGCCAGCAGCTTTGCTAGAGGGGGCAATGAGCAGTTCTTC